Listed below are T cell receptor beta chains from one sample, sequenced in a study of CD4 T cells in relation to SARS-CoV-2 and coronaviruses. Antigens of these TCRs are unknown. The table came from immunoSEQ multiplex PCR; TCRdb's copy has only in-frame clones and leaves some out. The table includes about 14,000 clones, around four fifths detected once. Material: CD4+ T cells from PBMCs, cultured in vitro. These receptors came from a human donor in good health. Both conserved end residues are part of each CDR3. D genes are given only for firm matches.

TRBV28	TRBJ1-1	-	CASGPVNTEAFF
TRBV30	TRBJ2-7	-	CAGTYRGLTYEQYF
TRBV5-1	TRBJ1-1	-	CASSHSGGEAFF
TRBV12-5	TRBJ2-5	-	CASGLDFETQYF
TRBV5-1	TRBJ2-7	-	CASSLDAGSSYEQYF
TRBV6-1	TRBJ2-6	-	CASSERFLSGANVLTF
TRBV7-2	TRBJ2-1	-	CASSQYFSSSYNEQFF
TRBV6-1	TRBJ2-2	-	CASSDWDTGELFF
TRBV19	TRBJ1-4	-	CASSPRRGVNEKLFF
TRBV12-3/TRBV12-4	TRBJ2-7	-	CASRRGISYEQYF
TRBV2	TRBJ2-7	-	CASTTPGALYSYEQYF
TRBV30	TRBJ2-5	-	CAWGTNREETQYF
TRBV28	TRBJ2-4	-	CASSFWGFEYF
TRBV18	TRBJ2-3	-	CASSPRQGTDTQYF
TRBV29-1	TRBJ2-1	TRBD2	CSVEQAGGNLFF
TRBV7-3	TRBJ2-5	TRBD1	CASTPGIDGTGAETQYF
TRBV28	TRBJ2-3	-	CASSLLTDTQYF
TRBV5-4	TRBJ2-1	TRBD2	CASSSGLAGGRSEQFF
TRBV18	TRBJ2-7	-	CASSPETGSYEQYF
TRBV20-1	TRBJ2-7	-	CSAQEVHEQYF
TRBV6-5	TRBJ1-1	TRBD1	CASSRQGGPEAFF
TRBV6-6	TRBJ2-7	-	CASSNQGSYEQYF
TRBV6-6	TRBJ2-7	-	CASSPQNYEQYF
TRBV10-1	TRBJ2-1	-	CASSNPSIPPNEQFF
TRBV10-3	TRBJ1-1	-	CAISASEWETEAFF
TRBV15	TRBJ2-1	-	CATSKTTGVNEQFF
TRBV27	TRBJ1-5	-	CASRAYMDQPQHF
TRBV10-1	TRBJ2-7	TRBD1	CASRTGTVYPLFYEQYF
TRBV19	TRBJ1-2	TRBD1	CASRLLGQGDYGYTF
TRBV7-9	TRBJ2-1	-	CASSLDRGSYNEQFF
TRBV10-1	TRBJ1-1	TRBD1	CASRGQGRAFF
TRBV28	TRBJ2-1	TRBD1	CASRSGQGSREQFF
TRBV4-2	TRBJ2-1	TRBD2	CASSHSTSGFGSDNEQFF
TRBV7-2	TRBJ2-1	-	CASRGGAGARVEQFF
TRBV30	TRBJ2-7	-	CAWGRAYEQYF
TRBV19	TRBJ2-5	-	CASGSQETQYF
TRBV6-2/TRBV6-3	TRBJ2-7	TRBD2	CASSSPLAGGSYEQYF
TRBV25-1	TRBJ2-1	-	CATPRVREVGHEQFF
TRBV7-9	TRBJ2-4	-	CASSSAENIQYF
TRBV4-2	TRBJ2-1	-	CASSQDRQDEQFF
TRBV27	TRBJ2-4	TRBD1	CASSLRGQGAKNIQYF
TRBV7-2	TRBJ2-2	-	CASSPVSFGELFF
TRBV19	TRBJ1-3	-	CASITGAGNTIYF
TRBV18	TRBJ1-1	-	CASSPQGNTEAFF
TRBV5-4	TRBJ2-7	TRBD1	CASSQGQVRDEQYF
TRBV5-1	TRBJ1-2	-	CASSRATPRMDGYTF